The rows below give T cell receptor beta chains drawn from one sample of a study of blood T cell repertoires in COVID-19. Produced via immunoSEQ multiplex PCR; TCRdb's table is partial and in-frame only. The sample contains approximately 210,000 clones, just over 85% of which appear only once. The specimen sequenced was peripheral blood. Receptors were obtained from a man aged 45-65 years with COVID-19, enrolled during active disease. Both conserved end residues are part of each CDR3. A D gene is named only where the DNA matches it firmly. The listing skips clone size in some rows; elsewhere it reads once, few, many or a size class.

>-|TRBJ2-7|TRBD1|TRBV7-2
TGTGCCAGCAGCGAGGGACAGGGGGTAAGCTCCTACGAGCAGTACTTC
CASSEGQGVSSYEQYF
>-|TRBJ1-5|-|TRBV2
TGTGCCAGCAGTGAGATTACAGCCAGTAGCAATCAGCCCCAGCATTTT
CASSEITASSNQPQHF
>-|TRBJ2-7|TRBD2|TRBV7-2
TGTGCCAGCAGCAGACTAGCGGGGACCTACGAGCAGTACTTC
CASSRLAGTYEQYF
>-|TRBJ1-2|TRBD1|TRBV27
TGTGCCAGCAGTTCCTCGGGGACAGCCTATGGCTACACCTTC
CASSSSGTAYGYTF
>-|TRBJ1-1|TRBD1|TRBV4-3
TGCGCCAGCAGCCAAGTACAGGGGGCATATGACACTGAAGCTTTCTTT
CASSQVQGAYDTEAFF
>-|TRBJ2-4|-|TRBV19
TGTGCCAGTAGTATATCCCTTCCAGGGGCCAAAAACATTCAGTACTTC
CASSISLPGAKNIQYF
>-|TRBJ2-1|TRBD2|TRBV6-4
TGTGCCAGCAGCCCCGGGACTAGTTCTTACAATGAGCAGTTCTTC
CASSPGTSSYNEQFF
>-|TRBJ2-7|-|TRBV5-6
TGTGCCAGCAGCTTCGGCAAGGCGGGCTACGAGCAGTACTTC
CASSFGKAGYEQYF
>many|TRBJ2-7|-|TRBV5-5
TGTGCCAGCAGCTTGGACGGAGAAATCTACGAGCAGTACTTC
CASSLDGEIYEQYF
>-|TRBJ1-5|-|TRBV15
TGTGCCACCAGCAGAGCCCAGGGCCATAGCAATCAGCCCCAGCATTTT
CATSRAQGHSNQPQHF
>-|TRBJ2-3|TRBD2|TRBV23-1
TGCGCCAGCAGTCAAAATGGGAGGACCGGGACTAGCGGGAGAGGCCCAGATACGCAGTATTTT
CASSQNGRTGTSGRGPDTQYF
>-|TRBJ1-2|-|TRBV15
TGTGCCACCAGCAGAGACAGGGAAGAGGGCTACACCTTC
CATSRDREEGYTF
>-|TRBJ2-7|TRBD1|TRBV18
TGTGCCAGCTCACAAGGACAGGCCTCCTACGAGCAGTACTTC
CASSQGQASYEQYF
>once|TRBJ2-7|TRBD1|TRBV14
TGTGCCAGCAGCTCACACTGGACAGGGGGTTACGAGCAGTACTTC
CASSSHWTGGYEQYF
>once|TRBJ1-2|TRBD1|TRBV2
TGTGCCAGCAGTGAACGGACAGGGACGGGCTATGGCTACACCTTC
CASSERTGTGYGYTF
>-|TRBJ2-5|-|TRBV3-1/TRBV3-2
TGTGCCAGCAGCCAATTATTGGGAACAGGCGAATTCCAAGAGACCCAGTACTTC
CASSQLLGTGEFQETQYF
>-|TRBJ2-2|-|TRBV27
TGTGCCAGCAGTCTAAACACACCGGGGGAACTCAACACCGGGGAGCTGTTTTTT
CASSLNTPGELNTGELFF
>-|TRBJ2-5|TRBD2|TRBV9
TGTGCCAGCAGCGTAGGTGCGGGGGGCCGGGAGACCCAGTACTTC
CASSVGAGGRETQYF
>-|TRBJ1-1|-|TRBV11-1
TGTGCCAGCAGCCCCCCGGGGGTGACTGAAGCTTTCTTT
CASSPPGVTEAFF
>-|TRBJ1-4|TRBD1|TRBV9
TGTGCCAGCAGCCGCACCGGGACAGGGTTTGAAAAACTGTTTTTT
CASSRTGTGFEKLFF
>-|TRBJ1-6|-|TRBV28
TGTGCCAGCAGGGCCGGGACACCCAATTCACCCCTCCACTTT
CASRAGTPNSPLHF
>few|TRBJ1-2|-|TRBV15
TGTGCCACCAGCAGAGACAGGGGAAACTATGGCTACACCTTC
CATSRDRGNYGYTF
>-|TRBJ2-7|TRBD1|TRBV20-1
TGCAGTGCTAGTGTGGACAGGGGGAACGAGCAGTACTTC
CSASVDRGNEQYF
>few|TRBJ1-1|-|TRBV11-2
TGTGCCAGCAGCCCGTTCATAGAGAACACTGAAGCTTTCTTT
CASSPFIENTEAFF
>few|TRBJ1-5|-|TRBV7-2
TGTGCCAGCAGCTTAAGGACGGACAGTCTCGGCAATCAGCCCCAGCATTTT
CASSLRTDSLGNQPQHF
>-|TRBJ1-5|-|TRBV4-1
TGCGCCAGCAGCCAAGACGGTGGAGCAGGGGTCGTTCAGCCCCAGCATTTT
CASSQDGGAGVVQPQHF
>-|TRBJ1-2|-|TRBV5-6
TGTGCCAGCAGCTTTAGAAACTATGGCTACACCTTC
CASSFRNYGYTF
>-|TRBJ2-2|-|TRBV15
TGTGCCACCAGCCGCGCGGGGGCGTTAGCGAACACCGGGGAGCTGTTTTTT
CATSRAGALANTGELFF
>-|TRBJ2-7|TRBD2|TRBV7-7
TGTGCTAGCAGCCCATCAGCAGCGGGAACGGGTGAGCAGTACTTC
CASSPSAAGTGEQYF
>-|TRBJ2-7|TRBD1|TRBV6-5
TGTGCCAGCAGTAAACGGGGAGGGACAGGGGCCGAGCAGTACTTC
CASSKRGGTGAEQYF
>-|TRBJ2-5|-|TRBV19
TGTGCCAGTAGTGACCGATGGGGAGCGCAAGAGACCCAGTACTTC
CASSDRWGAQETQYF
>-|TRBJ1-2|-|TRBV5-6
TGTGCCAGCAGCTTGTGGGCCCAAGCTAACTATGGCTACACCTTC
CASSLWAQANYGYTF
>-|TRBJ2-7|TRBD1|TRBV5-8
TGTGCCAGCAGTCGAGGGTGGACAGGGGGCTCCTACGAGCAGTACTTC
CASSRGWTGGSYEQYF
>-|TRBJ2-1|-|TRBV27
TGTGCCAGCAGTACATGGGACTCCCGGGAGCAGTTCTTC
CASSTWDSREQFF
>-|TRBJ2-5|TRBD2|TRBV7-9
TGTGCCAGCAGCACCCAGACTAGCGGGAGGGAACTTTACTTC
CASSTQTSGRELYF
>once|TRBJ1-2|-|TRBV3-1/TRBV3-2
TGTGCCAGCAGCCAAACGACGGGGGAACATGGCTACACCTTC
CASSQTTGEHGYTF
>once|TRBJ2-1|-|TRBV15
TGTGCCACCAGCAGAGATTACCCGGGCGGGGAGGAGCAGTTCTTC
CATSRDYPGGEEQFF